Below are 25 T cell receptor beta chains sequenced from a single sample in a study of chemoradiotherapy in HPV16-positive cancers. Sequencing used immunoSEQ multiplex PCR; TCRdb keeps in-frame clones, though not all of them. This table has under 10,000 clones, roughly 91% appearing once. This specimen consisted of blood, obtained from a patient who underwent chemoradiotherapy. Receptors originate from a human donor with HPV-associated anogenital cancer.

J is TRBJ2-2 and V is TRBV2; 9 nucleotides align to TRBD1. J gave up 3 bases and V 8 bases, and 4 bases lay outside the gene matches. Per the germline V gene, CDR1 is SNHLY and CDR2 is FYNNEI. CDR3 size: 14 residues. DNA for the CDR3: TGTGCCAGCCGGGACAGGGTTTACACCGGGGAGCTGTTTTTT. Translated: CASRDRVYTGELFF.

The rearrangement links TRBV18 to TRBJ2-7; the D gene is possibly TRBD1 (5 bases). The V gene lost 5 bases and the J gene lost 8 bases, with 22 bases spanning the gap. This CDR3 contains 15 residues. Per the germline V gene, CDR1 is KGHSH and CDR2 is LQKENI. CDR3 region: CASSTGQTSLTQQYF. The CDR3 DNA reads TGTGCCAGCTCAACAGGACAAACGTCCCTGACCCAGCAGTACTTC. Based on the CDR3 plus reference TRBV18 and TRBJ2-7, the full variable domain is NAGVMQNPRHLVRRRGQEARLRCSPMKGHSHVYWYRQLPEEGLKFMVYLQKENIIDESGMPKERFSAEFPKEGPSILRIQQVVRGDSAAYFCASSTGQTSLTQQYFGPGTRLTVT.

V is TRBV7-9 and J is TRBJ1-1; 7 nucleotides match TRBD1. V shed 6 bases and J 5 bases; nucleotides not matched to a gene: 6. CDR3 length: 13 amino acids. Per the germline V gene, CDR1 is SEHNR and CDR2 is FQNEAQ (reference sequence). Written as DNA, the CDR3 is TGTGCCAGCAGAGCGACAGGGATTACTGAAGCTTTCTTT. This encodes CASRATGITEAFF.

The chain recombines TRBV19 with TRBJ2-7; 7 bases are shared with TRBD1. The CDR3 runs 16 residues. The ends lost 0 bases at V and 2 bases at J; junction bases unmatched: 7. Germline assignment: CDR1 LNHDA and CDR2 SQIVND (reference sequence). The CDR3 DNA is TGTGCCAGTAGTATAGACCCTACCGGGACAGCCTACGAGCAGTACTTC. Amino acid sequence: CASSIDPTGTAYEQYF.

This chain uses TRBV27 with TRBJ2-5; 9 bases agree with TRBD1. This CDR3 has 15 residues. Germline CDR1 is MNHEY and CDR2 is SMNVEV (reference sequence). The trim removed 4 bases at V and 5 bases at J, leaving 8 bases unmatched. CDR3: CASSSGTGSAETQYF. In DNA form, the CDR3 reads TGTGCCAGCAGTTCCGGGACAGGGTCTGCGGAGACCCAGTACTTC.

V is TRBV6-1 and J is TRBJ1-2; no firm D call. The CDR3 is 14 residues long. Germline assignment: CDR1 MNHNS and CDR2 SASEGT. The V end lost 0 bases, the J end lost 10 bases, and 15 bases lay between the germline ends. DNA of the CDR3: TGTGCCAGCAGTGAAGCTCAGTCGGGGAACTCCTACACCTTC. It encodes CASSEAQSGNSYTF.

This clone was seen only a few times. The rearrangement links TRBV10-1 to TRBJ1-6; D ambiguous. V shed 2 bases and J shed 7 bases, with 6 bases lying between them. Germline V gene sequence: CDR1 WNHNN, CDR2 SYGVQD (reference sequence). This CDR3 comprises 13 residues. CDR3 protein: CASSETLNSPLHF. CDR3 DNA sequence: TGCGCCAGCAGTGAGACCTTAAATTCACCCCTCCACTTT.

The chain recombines TRBV9 with TRBJ2-1, with 11 bases lining up with TRBD2. With 6 bases clipped from V and 0 bases from J, the junction kept 8 bases outside the gene matches. Germline V gene lookup returns CDR1 SGDLS and CDR2 YYNGEE. The CDR3 is 17 residues long. In nucleotides, the CDR3 is TGTGCCAGCAATAGCGGGGGGGACCAGAGCTCCTACAATGAGCAGTTCTTC. Protein: CASNSGGDQSSYNEQFF. Together with reference TRBV9 and TRBJ2-1, the CDR3 gives the full variable domain: DSGVTQTPKHLITATGQRVTLRCSPRSGDLSVYWYQQSLDQGLQFLIQYYNGEERAKGNILERFSAQQFPDLHSELNLSSLELGDSALYFCASNSGGDQSSYNEQFFGPGTRLTVL.

The chain carries TRBV9 and TRBJ1-1; 10 positions agree with TRBD1. V dropped 4 bases and J dropped 11; count of bases not matched to a gene: 8. The CDR3 loop spans 13 amino acids. In germline, CDR1 is SGDLS, CDR2 YYNGEE. CDR3 residues: CASSPGTGDGAFF. CDR3 DNA: TGTGCCAGCAGCCCTGGGACAGGGGACGGCGCTTTCTTT. Looking up the rest from reference TRBV9 and TRBJ1-1 gives the full variable domain: DSGVTQTPKHLITATGQRVTLRCSPRSGDLSVYWYQQSLDQGLQFLIQYYNGEERAKGNILERFSAQQFPDLHSELNLSSLELGDSALYFCASSPGTGDGAFFGQGTRLTVV.

The chain joins TRBV30 to TRBJ2-2; D gene uncertain. Germline V gene lookup returns CDR1 GTSNPN and CDR2 SVGIG (reference sequence). The V end lost 0 bases, the J end lost 3 bases, and 11 bases lay between the germline ends. The CDR3 consists of 15 residues. CDR3 sequence: CAWSVQDRDTGELFF. The DNA for the CDR3 is TGTGCCTGGAGTGTTCAGGACCGAGACACCGGGGAGCTGTTTTTT.

The V gene is TRBV5-1, the J gene TRBJ2-3; 11 bases are shared with TRBD2. The V gene's germline CDR1 is SGHRS and CDR2 YFSETQ. This CDR3 has 15 residues. Trimming took 5 bases from V and 5 from J; bases not matched to a gene: 7. In DNA form, the CDR3 reads TGCGCCAGCAGTATTAGCGGGGGGGCACGAGATACGCAGTATTTT. Protein product: CASSISGGARDTQYF.

The chain uses TRBV2 and TRBJ2-7, with 9 bases fitting TRBD1. The CDR3 runs 14 residues. The J segment lost 3 bases and the V segment lost 5 bases, leaving 5 bases of the junction unmatched. CDR1 and CDR2 (germline): SNHLY, FYNNEI. The CDR3 reads CASSRTGAGYEQYF. The CDR3 coding sequence is TGTGCCAGCAGTAGGACAGGGGCCGGCTACGAGCAGTACTTC.

The chain couples TRBV5-8 to TRBJ2-7; D is uncertain. Germline V CDR1 and CDR2: SGHTS, YDEGEE. Trimming took off 0 bases at V and 2 bases at J, with 9 bases between the two ends. CDR3 length: 14 residues. CDR3 residues: CASSLVWGTYEQYF. CDR3 DNA: TGTGCCAGCAGCTTGGTTTGGGGAACCTACGAGCAGTACTTC.

The genes are TRBV14 and TRBJ1-3, with D possibly TRBD1 on 5 matching bases. The CDR3 contains 14 residues. Trimming shortened V by 4 bases and J by 7 bases, and 14 bases separated the two germline ends. CDR1 and CDR2 from the germline V gene are SGHDN and FVKESK. The CDR3 bases are TGTGCCAGCAGCCTCCCAGGGTCGGGGAACACCATATATTTT. Translating gives CASSLPGSGNTIYF. Complete variable domain (other parts from reference TRBV14 and TRBJ1-3): EAGVTQFPSHSVIEKGQTVTLRCDPISGHDNLYWYRRVMGKEIKFLLHFVKESKQDESGMPNNRFLAERTGGTYSTLKVQPAELEDSGVYFCASSLPGSGNTIYFGEGSWLTVV.

The rearrangement uses TRBV9 and TRBJ2-2; possible D gene TRBD1, 5 bases. The V gene lost 2 bases and the J gene lost 5 bases, with 10 bases spanning the gap. The length of the CDR3 is 14 residues. CDR1 is SGDLS and CDR2 is YYNGEE in the germline V gene. CDR3 region: CASSVESGTGELFF. The DNA for the CDR3 is TGTGCCAGCAGCGTTGAATCAGGGACCGGGGAGCTGTTTTTT.

J is TRBJ1-1 and V is TRBV7-9, with D possibly TRBD1 on 6 matching bases. V was trimmed by 0 bases and J by 5 bases, leaving 16 bases between them. From germline, CDR1 is SEHNR and CDR2 FQNEAQ (reference sequence). This CDR3 has 16 residues. CDR3 sequence reads: CASSLATQGIGTEAFF. In nucleotides, the CDR3 is TGTGCCAGCAGCTTAGCCACTCAGGGGATAGGGACTGAAGCTTTCTTT.

The chain uses TRBV5-1 and TRBJ2-5; 14 bases map to TRBD2. CDR3 length: 16 residues. V lost 4 bases to trimming and J lost 1 base; unmatched junction nucleotides: 3. The germline gives CDR1 SGHRS, CDR2 YFSETQ. The CDR3 spells CASSAGLAGGQETQYF. The CDR3 coding sequence is TGCGCCAGCAGCGCCGGACTAGCGGGAGGCCAAGAGACCCAGTACTTC.

The chain carries TRBV6-1 and TRBJ1-2; D may be TRBD1 (6 bases). Trimming pared 7 bases from V and 1 base from J, leaving 13 bases between. Germline assignment: CDR1 MNHNS and CDR2 SASEGT. This CDR3 spans 14 amino acids. The CDR3 protein is CASILNRDNYGYTF. CDR3 DNA: TGTGCCAGCATCTTAAACAGGGATAACTATGGCTACACCTTC.

The sample holds one count of this clone. V gene TRBV7-9 combines with J gene TRBJ2-3; 13 bases fit TRBD2. CDR1 is SEHNR, CDR2 FQNEAQ, per germline (reference sequence). Germline trimming cut 11 bases from V and 6 bases from J; bases unmatched to any gene: 11. This CDR3 is 15 amino acids long. The CDR3 nucleotides are TGTGCCGCCCCGGGACTAGCGGGAACCGCCGATACGCAGTATTTT. Protein product: CAAPGLAGTADTQYF.

V usage is TRBV5-6 and J usage is TRBJ2-1, with D uncertain. V was shortened by 1 base and J by 5 bases, with 7 bases between the two germline ends. Germline CDR1 reads SGHDT; CDR2 reads YYEEEE. The length of the CDR3 is 13 residues. The CDR3, as DNA: TGTGCCAGCAGCTTGATCAGGAACAATGAGCAGTTCTTC. Encoded protein: CASSLIRNNEQFF.

V gene TRBV9 combines with J gene TRBJ2-3, with 7 bases lining up with TRBD1. Germline assignment: CDR1 SGDLS and CDR2 YYNGEE. The V gene end was trimmed by 5 bases and the J gene end by 5 bases; junction bases not matched to a gene: 8. This CDR3 contains 14 residues. In DNA form, the CDR3 reads TGTGCCAGCAGTCGGGACAGCGAGGGAGATACGCAGTATTTT. It encodes CASSRDSEGDTQYF.

The chain links TRBV2 to TRBJ2-7; no clear D gene. CDR1 and CDR2 (germline): SNHLY, FYNNEI. Trimming pared 1 base from V and 7 bases from J, leaving 8 bases between. CDR3 length equals 12 residues. CDR3 in amino acids: CASSEGLGEQYF. The CDR3, as DNA: TGTGCCAGCAGTGAAGGCTTGGGAGAGCAGTACTTC. Full variable domain (missing parts from reference TRBV2 and TRBJ2-7): EPEVTQTPSHQVTQMGQEVILRCVPISNHLYFYWYRQILGQKVEFLVSFYNNEISEKSEIFDDQFSVERPDGSNFTLKIRSTKLEDSAMYFCASSEGLGEQYFGPGTRLTVT.

The V gene is TRBV6-1, the J gene TRBJ2-7; D possibly corresponds to TRBD2 (6 bases). The CDR3 sequence is 16 residues long. Germline V CDR1 and CDR2: MNHNS, SASEGT. The germline V and J ends were trimmed by 1 base and 5 bases, with 18 bases remaining between them. This chain's CDR3 is CASSEGAGTGGNEQYF. As DNA, the CDR3 is TGTGCCAGCAGTGAAGGAGCCGGGACCGGCGGGAACGAGCAGTACTTC.

J is TRBJ2-3 and V is TRBV28; the match to TRBD2 covers 9 bases. J gave up 6 bases and V 6 bases, and 7 bases lay outside the gene matches. The CDR3 contains 14 residues. Germline loops: CDR1 MDHEN, CDR2 SYDVKM. The CDR3 reads CASSPSGEADTQYF. DNA for the CDR3: TGTGCCAGCAGCCCTAGCGGGGAGGCGGATACGCAGTATTTT.

The rearrangement uses TRBV6-5 and TRBJ2-7; tentative D call: TRBD1 (6 bases). Germline CDR1 reads MNHEY; CDR2 reads SVGAGI. This CDR3 contains 14 residues. V dropped 5 bases and J dropped 1 base, with 12 bases sitting between them. The CDR3 spells CASSIRQVSYEQYF. The CDR3 DNA is TGTGCCAGCAGTATTCGACAGGTATCCTACGAGCAGTACTTC.